This passage covers 23 T cell receptor beta chains from one sample sequenced in a study of cytomegalovirus exposure and HLA in healthy donors. The PCR employed 60 Vbeta primers together with 13 Jbeta primers. TCRdb keeps only in-frame clones here, not all; method: immunoSEQ multiplex PCR. Of around 87,000 clones in the sample, 65% to 85% were seen once. Sample: PBMCs. Receptors were obtained from a girl aged 2 to 9 in good health and CMV-seropositive.

This rearrangement joins TRBV28 to TRBJ2-1; 10 bases match TRBD1. Germline-derived CDR1 and CDR2 are MDHEN and SYDVKM. The junction had 4 bases not matched to a gene; V was cut back by 3 bases and J by 8 bases. The CDR3 is made up of 14 amino acids. The CDR3 spells CASSLTGGLDEQFF. The CDR3 DNA reads as TGTGCCAGCAGTTTGACAGGGGGCTTGGATGAGCAGTTCTTC.

CDR3 residues: CASSLSDRGTYGYTF. Written as DNA, the CDR3 is TGTGCCAGCAGTCTTTCTGACAGGGGAACTTATGGCTACACCTTC. The chain couples TRBV6-5 to TRBJ1-2; 8 bases agree with TRBD1. V was clipped by 5 bases and J by 5 bases; unmatched bases: 10. In germline, CDR1 is MNHEY, CDR2 SVGAGI. The CDR3 has 15 residues.

The V call is TRBV19, the J call TRBJ2-4; D is unresolved. Trimming took off 4 bases at V and 0 bases at J, with 25 bases between the two ends. The CDR3 is made up of 20 amino acids. Germline V gives CDR1 LNHDA, CDR2 SQIVND (reference sequence). CDR3 loop: CASSTQNHPTATLAKNIQYF. The CDR3 DNA sequence: TGTGCCAGTAGTACGCAAAACCATCCTACAGCTACTCTAGCCAAAAACATTCAGTACTTC.

This chain connects TRBV6-6 to TRBJ1-3; 8 nucleotides match TRBD1. V shed 6 bases, J shed 2 bases, and the junction held 9 bases outside the gene matches. Per the germline V gene, CDR1 is MNHNY and CDR2 is SVGAGI (reference sequence). The CDR3 loop spans 16 amino acids. The CDR3 spells CASRYIGQGTGNTIYF. As DNA, the CDR3 is TGTGCCAGCAGATACATCGGACAGGGAACTGGAAACACCATATATTTT.

The chain uses TRBV18 and TRBJ2-7; D is possibly TRBD1 (5 bases). CDR1 is KGHSH and CDR2 is LQKENI in the germline V gene. This CDR3 is built from 14 residues. The V end was cut by 3 bases, the J end by 10 bases, with 19 bases between. The DNA of the CDR3 is TGTGCCAGCTCACCTCAAGAGCAGGGTAATCATCAGTACTTC. This sequence encodes CASSPQEQGNHQYF.

This clone was seen more than once but under ten times. The V gene is TRBV28, the J gene TRBJ1-2; unclear D gene. Trimming took 8 bases from V and 4 from J, leaving 8 bases between them. This CDR3 contains 11 residues. Germline V gene sequence: CDR1 MDHEN, CDR2 SYDVKM. The CDR3 region has the DNA TGTGCCAGCGGAGGACCCTATGGCTACACCTTC. Translating it yields CASGGPYGYTF.

The V gene is TRBV7-9, the J gene TRBJ1-3, with 10 bases aligning to TRBD1. Germline CDR1 is SEHNR and CDR2 is FQNEAQ (reference sequence). J was trimmed by 2 bases and V by 5 bases; bases with no gene match: 9. The CDR3 extends over 17 amino acids. The CDR3 sequence: CASSIGLDRGPGNTIYF. The CDR3 nucleotides read TGTGCCAGCAGCATTGGTTTAGACAGGGGGCCTGGAAACACCATATATTTT.

This chain connects TRBV19 to TRBJ2-3; weak D call: TRBD2 (5 bases). The germline CDR1 and CDR2 sequences are LNHDA and SQIVND (reference sequence). Trimming removed 7 bases at V and 2 bases at J, with 22 bases between. The CDR3 is 17 residues long. The chain's CDR3 is CASKTGDYSRDTDTQYF. The DNA of the CDR3 is TGTGCCAGTAAAACCGGAGACTACAGCCGTGACACAGATACGCAGTATTTT.

The chain combines TRBV6-1 with TRBJ1-3; 7 nucleotides line up with TRBD1. Germline-derived CDR1 and CDR2 are MNHNS and SASEGT. The CDR3 runs to 13 residues. The ends lost 1 base at V and 11 bases at J; junction bases unmatched: 5. The CDR3 sequence is CASSEVGTASIYF. DNA of the CDR3: TGTGCCAGCAGTGAAGTTGGGACAGCCTCCATATATTTT.

This clone occurred a few times. The chain uses TRBV28 and TRBJ2-6, with D perhaps TRBD2 (6 bases). The ends were cut back, 6 bases at V and 0 bases at J, with 15 bases in the middle. Germline V CDR1 and CDR2: MDHEN, SYDVKM. The CDR3 loop spans 17 amino acids. The CDR3 nucleotides are TGTGCCAGCAGAACGGGACTCCTGAGCTCTGGGGCCAACGTCCTGACTTTC. Protein product: CASRTGLLSSGANVLTF. Based on the CDR3 plus reference TRBV28 and TRBJ2-6, the full variable domain is DVKVTQSSRYLVKRTGEKVFLECVQDMDHENMFWYRQDPGLGLRLIYFSYDVKMKEKGDIPEGYSVSREKKERFSLILESASTNQTSMYLCASRTGLLSSGANVLTFGAGSRLTVL.

V gene TRBV7-2 combines with J gene TRBJ1-5, with D tentatively TRBD1 (6 bases). This CDR3 contains 18 residues. V shed 2 bases and J shed 1 base, with 18 bases lying between them. Per the germline V gene, CDR1 is SGHTA and CDR2 is FQGNSA. The chain's CDR3 is CASSLRPILQGSNQPQHF. The CDR3 nucleotides are TGTGCCAGCAGCTTACGGCCGATCCTCCAGGGGAGCAATCAGCCCCAGCATTTT.

This chain joins TRBV6-1 and TRBJ2-5; 12 positions match TRBD1. The V segment lost 4 bases and the J segment 6 bases; nucleotides outside the gene matches: 9. This CDR3 has 16 amino acids. Germline CDR1 reads MNHNS; CDR2 reads SASEGT. The CDR3 bases are TGTGCCAGCAGTGGGGGGACAGGGGGCTTGGGAAAGACCCAGTACTTC. This gives the protein CASSGGTGGLGKTQYF.

V is TRBV6-1 and J is TRBJ2-7; possible D gene TRBD1, 5 bases. V was clipped by 0 bases and J by 0 bases, with 9 bases between them. The CDR3 runs to 15 residues. CDR1 MNHNS and CDR2 SASEGT come from the germline V gene. The CDR3 protein is CASSEAGVPSYEQYF. Written as DNA, the CDR3 is TGTGCCAGCAGTGAAGCAGGGGTCCCCTCCTACGAGCAGTACTTC.

This clone turned up a few times. The rearrangement uses TRBV6-1 and TRBJ1-2; D ambiguous. This CDR3 is built from 16 residues. Germline CDR1 is MNHNS and CDR2 is SASEGT. Trimming shortened V by 2 bases and J by 0 bases, and 13 bases separated the two germline ends. CDR3 sequence (DNA): TGTGCCAGCAGTGAAAATGGGCCATTCTCTAACTATGGCTACACCTTC. Amino acids: CASSENGPFSNYGYTF.

The chain combines TRBV28 with TRBJ2-3; 9 bases fit TRBD2. Germline CDR1 MDHEN, CDR2 SYDVKM. Germline trimming cut 1 base from V and 7 bases from J; bases unmatched to any gene: 6. CDR3 size: 15 residues. DNA for the CDR3: TGTGCCAGCAGTTTATTGGGCGGGGGGGGAAATACGCAGTATTTT. Translation: CASSLLGGGGNTQYF.

The genes are TRBV6-5 and TRBJ1-2; tentatively, D is TRBD1 (5 bases). This CDR3 region has 15 residues. Deletions cut 0 bases from V and 2 bases from J, with 10 bases between. Per germline, CDR1 MNHEY and CDR2 SVGAGI. CDR3 residues: CASSYSGHSNYGYTF. The CDR3 DNA reads TGTGCCAGCAGTTACTCGGGGCACTCGAACTATGGCTACACCTTC.

The chain carries TRBV5-1 and TRBJ1-2; D uncertain. Germline V gene data show CDR1 as SGHRS and CDR2 as YFSETQ. With 0 bases removed from V and 8 bases from J, the gap between germline ends came to 11 bases. This CDR3 spans 13 amino acids. CDR3 loop: CASSLGSSEGYTF. The DNA of the CDR3 is TGCGCCAGCAGCTTGGGATCCAGTGAAGGCTACACCTTC.

V gene TRBV19 combines with J gene TRBJ2-3, with D uncertain. This CDR3 has 13 residues. V dropped 1 base and J dropped 2 bases, with 4 bases sitting between them. Per germline, CDR1 LNHDA and CDR2 SQIVND (reference sequence). The CDR3 region is CASSIGLTDTQYF. The CDR3 DNA reads TGTGCCAGTAGTATAGGACTCACAGATACGCAGTATTTT.

This clone came up a few times. V is TRBV6-4 and J is TRBJ2-1; 11 nucleotides align to TRBD2. Trimming cost V 4 bases and J 8 bases; bases outside gene matches: 7. The length of the CDR3 is 15 residues. Germline CDR1 is MRHNA and CDR2 is SNTAGT. The CDR3 sequence: CASSASGTSGYEQFF. CDR3 sequence (DNA): TGTGCCAGCAGTGCCTCCGGGACTAGCGGCTATGAGCAGTTCTTC.

The sample holds a few counts of this clone. The chain joins TRBV4-1 to TRBJ2-7; the D gene is possibly TRBD2 (6 bases). The CDR3 spans 15 residues. Looked up from germline, CDR1 is MGHRA and CDR2 is YSYEKL. V shed 1 base and J shed 1 base, with 11 bases lying between them. The CDR3 loop is CASSQGASESYEQYF. CDR3 in DNA: TGCGCCAGCAGCCAAGGGGCTAGCGAATCCTACGAGCAGTACTTC.

This clone was counted only a few times. J is TRBJ1-2 and V is TRBV29-1; a possible D gene is TRBD1 (5 bases). The CDR3 has 13 amino acids. V was shortened by 6 bases and J by 6 bases, with 17 bases between the two germline ends. Germline loops: CDR1 SQVTM, CDR2 ANQGSEA. The CDR3 bases are TGCAGCGTCACAATTGGGACTTCAGATGGCTACACCTTC. Protein: CSVTIGTSDGYTF.

V usage is TRBV4-2 and J usage is TRBJ2-5, with D perhaps matching TRBD2 (5 bases). The CDR3 length is 13 residues. With 5 bases removed from V and 5 bases from J, the gap between germline ends came to 12 bases. CDR1 LGHNA and CDR2 YNFKEQ come from the germline V gene. The CDR3 spells CASSSRERETQYF. Here the CDR3 DNA reads TGTGCCAGCAGCTCAAGGGAGAGGGAGACCCAGTACTTC.

The genes are TRBV6-6 and TRBJ2-7; perhaps TRBD1 as D (5 bases). Germline V gene sequence: CDR1 MNHNY, CDR2 SVGAGI (reference sequence). The CDR3 is made up of 13 amino acids. V shed 6 bases and J shed 3 bases, with 12 bases lying between them. For the CDR3, the DNA is TGTGCCAGCAGGAAACAGGAATACTACGAGCAGTACTTC. Amino acids: CASRKQEYYEQYF.